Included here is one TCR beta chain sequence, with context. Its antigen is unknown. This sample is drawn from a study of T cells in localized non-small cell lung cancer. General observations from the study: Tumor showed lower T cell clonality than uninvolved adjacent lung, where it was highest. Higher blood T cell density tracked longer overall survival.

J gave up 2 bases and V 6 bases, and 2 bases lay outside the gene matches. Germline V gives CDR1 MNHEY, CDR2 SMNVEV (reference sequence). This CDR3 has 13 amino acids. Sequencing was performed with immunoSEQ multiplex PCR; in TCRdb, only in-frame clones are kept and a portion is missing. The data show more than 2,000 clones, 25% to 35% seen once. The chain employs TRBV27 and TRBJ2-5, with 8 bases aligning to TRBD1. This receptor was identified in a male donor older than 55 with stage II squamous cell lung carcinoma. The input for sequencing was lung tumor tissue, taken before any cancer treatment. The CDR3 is CASSRGRQETQYF. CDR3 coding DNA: TGTGCCAGCAGCAGGGGGCGACAAGAGACCCAGTACTTC.